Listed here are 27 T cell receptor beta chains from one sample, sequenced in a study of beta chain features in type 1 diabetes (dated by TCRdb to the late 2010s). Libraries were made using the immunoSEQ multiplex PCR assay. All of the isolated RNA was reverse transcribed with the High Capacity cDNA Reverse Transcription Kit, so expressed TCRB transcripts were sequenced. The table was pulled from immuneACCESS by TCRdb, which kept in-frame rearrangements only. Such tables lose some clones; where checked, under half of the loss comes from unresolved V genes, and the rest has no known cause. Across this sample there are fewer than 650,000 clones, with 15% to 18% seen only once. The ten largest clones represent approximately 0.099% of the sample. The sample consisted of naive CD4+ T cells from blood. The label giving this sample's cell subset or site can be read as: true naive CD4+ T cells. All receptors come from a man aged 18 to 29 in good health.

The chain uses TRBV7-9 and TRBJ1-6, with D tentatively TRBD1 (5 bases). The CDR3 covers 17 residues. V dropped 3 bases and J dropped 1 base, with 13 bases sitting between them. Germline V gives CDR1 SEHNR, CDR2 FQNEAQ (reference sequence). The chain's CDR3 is CASSFGRGSSYNSPLHF. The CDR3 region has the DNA TGTGCCAGCAGCTTCGGTAGGGGAAGTTCCTATAATTCACCCCTCCACTTT.

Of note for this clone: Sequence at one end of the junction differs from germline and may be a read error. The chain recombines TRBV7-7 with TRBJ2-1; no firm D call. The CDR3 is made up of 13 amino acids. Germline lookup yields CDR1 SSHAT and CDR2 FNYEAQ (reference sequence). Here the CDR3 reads CASSPIPRNEQFF. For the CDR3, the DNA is TGTGCTAGCAGCCCTATCCCGAGAAATGAGCAGTTCTTC.

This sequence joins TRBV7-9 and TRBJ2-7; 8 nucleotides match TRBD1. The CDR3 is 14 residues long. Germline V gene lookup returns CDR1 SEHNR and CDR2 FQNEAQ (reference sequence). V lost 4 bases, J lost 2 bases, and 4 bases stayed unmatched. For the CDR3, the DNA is TGTGCCAGCAGCTCAGGGGACAGGACCTACGAGCAGTACTTC. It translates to CASSSGDRTYEQYF.

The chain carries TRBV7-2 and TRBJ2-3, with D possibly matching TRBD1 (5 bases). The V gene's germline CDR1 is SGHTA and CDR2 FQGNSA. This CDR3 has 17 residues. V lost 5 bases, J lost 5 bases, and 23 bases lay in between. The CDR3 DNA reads TGTGCCAGCAGCCCCATGAAGGGCGGCAATAGGGGAGATACGCAGTATTTT. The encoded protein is CASSPMKGGNRGDTQYF.

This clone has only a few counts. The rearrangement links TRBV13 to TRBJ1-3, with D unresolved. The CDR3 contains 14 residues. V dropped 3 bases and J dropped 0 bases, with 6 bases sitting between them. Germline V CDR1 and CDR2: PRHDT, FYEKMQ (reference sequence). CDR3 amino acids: CASSFRPSGNTIYF. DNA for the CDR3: TGTGCCAGCAGCTTTCGTCCCTCTGGAAACACCATATATTTT.

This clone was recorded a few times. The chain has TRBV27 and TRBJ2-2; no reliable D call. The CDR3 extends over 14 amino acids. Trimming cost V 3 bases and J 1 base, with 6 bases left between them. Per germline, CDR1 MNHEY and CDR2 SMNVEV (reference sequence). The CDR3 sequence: CASSFPGNTGELFF. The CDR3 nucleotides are TGTGCCAGCAGTTTCCCAGGGAACACCGGGGAGCTGTTTTTT.

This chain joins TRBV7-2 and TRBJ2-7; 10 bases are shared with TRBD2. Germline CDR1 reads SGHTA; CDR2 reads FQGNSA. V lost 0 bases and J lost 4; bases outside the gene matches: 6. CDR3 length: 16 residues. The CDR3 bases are TGTGCCAGCAGCTTAGCCCCAGCGGGGGGGCCATACGAGCAGTACTTC. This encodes CASSLAPAGGPYEQYF.

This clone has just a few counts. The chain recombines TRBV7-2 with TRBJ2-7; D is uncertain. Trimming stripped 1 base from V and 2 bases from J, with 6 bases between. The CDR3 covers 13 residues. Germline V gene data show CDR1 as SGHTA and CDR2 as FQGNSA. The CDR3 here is CASSLGYTYEQYF. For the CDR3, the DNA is TGTGCCAGCAGCTTAGGGTACACCTACGAGCAGTACTTC.

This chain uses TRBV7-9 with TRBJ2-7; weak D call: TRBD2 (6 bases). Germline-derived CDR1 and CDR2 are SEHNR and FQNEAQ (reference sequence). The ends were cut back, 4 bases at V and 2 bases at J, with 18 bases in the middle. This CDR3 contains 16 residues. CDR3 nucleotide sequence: TGTGCCAGCAGCTCTAGAGGGACTGGTAACGCCTACGAGCAGTACTTC. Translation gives CASSSRGTGNAYEQYF.

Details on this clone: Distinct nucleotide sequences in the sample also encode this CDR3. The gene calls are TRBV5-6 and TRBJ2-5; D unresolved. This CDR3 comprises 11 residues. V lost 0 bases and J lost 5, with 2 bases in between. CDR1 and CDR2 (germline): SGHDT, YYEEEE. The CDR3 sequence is CASSLVETQYF. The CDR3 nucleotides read TGTGCCAGCAGCTTGGTCGAGACCCAGTACTTC. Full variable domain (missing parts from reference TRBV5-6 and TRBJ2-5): DAGVTQSPTHLIKTRGQQVTLRCSPKSGHDTVSWYQQALGQGPQFIFQYYEEEERQRGNFPDRFSGHQFPNYSSELNVNALLLGDSALYLCASSLVETQYFGPGTRLLVL.

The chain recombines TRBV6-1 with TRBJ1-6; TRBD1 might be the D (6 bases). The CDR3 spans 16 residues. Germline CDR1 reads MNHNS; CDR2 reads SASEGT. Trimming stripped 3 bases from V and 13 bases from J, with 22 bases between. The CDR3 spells CASSDPGAPPLGPLHF. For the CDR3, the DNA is TGTGCCAGCAGTGATCCAGGGGCTCCCCCGTTAGGGCCCCTCCACTTT.

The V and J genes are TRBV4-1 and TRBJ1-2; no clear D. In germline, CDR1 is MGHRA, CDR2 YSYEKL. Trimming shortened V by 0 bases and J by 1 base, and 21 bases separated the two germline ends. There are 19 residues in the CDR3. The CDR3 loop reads CASSQEGFQSLGGNYGYTF. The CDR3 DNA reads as TGCGCCAGCAGCCAAGAGGGGTTCCAGTCCTTAGGAGGTAACTATGGCTACACCTTC.

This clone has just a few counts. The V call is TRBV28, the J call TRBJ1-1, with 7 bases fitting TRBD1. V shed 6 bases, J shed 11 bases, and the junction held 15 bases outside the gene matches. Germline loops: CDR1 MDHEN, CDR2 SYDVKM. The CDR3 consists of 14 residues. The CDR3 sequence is CASRSTGSMGLAFF. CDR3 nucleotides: TGTGCCAGCAGGTCGACAGGGAGTATGGGCTTGGCTTTCTTT.

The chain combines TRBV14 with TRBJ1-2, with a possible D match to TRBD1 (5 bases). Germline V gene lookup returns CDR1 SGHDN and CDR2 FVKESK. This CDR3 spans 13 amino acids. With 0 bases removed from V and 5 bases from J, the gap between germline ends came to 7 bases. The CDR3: CASSQDQGYGYTF. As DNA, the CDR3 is TGTGCCAGCAGCCAAGATCAGGGATATGGCTACACCTTC.

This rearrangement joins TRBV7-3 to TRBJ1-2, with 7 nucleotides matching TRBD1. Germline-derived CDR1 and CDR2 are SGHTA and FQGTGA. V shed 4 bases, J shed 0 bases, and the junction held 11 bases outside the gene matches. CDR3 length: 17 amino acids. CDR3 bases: TGTGCCAGCAGCTCTCCACAGGGGAATTGGGCTAACTATGGCTACACCTTC. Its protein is CASSSPQGNWANYGYTF.

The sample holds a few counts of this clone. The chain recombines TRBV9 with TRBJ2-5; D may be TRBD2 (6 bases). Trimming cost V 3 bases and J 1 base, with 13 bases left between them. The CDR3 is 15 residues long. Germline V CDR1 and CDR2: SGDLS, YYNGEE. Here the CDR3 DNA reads TGTGCCAGCAGCGCTCAGGAGGGTTTCCAAGAGACCCAGTACTTC. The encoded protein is CASSAQEGFQETQYF. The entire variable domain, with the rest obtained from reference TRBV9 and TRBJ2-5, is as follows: DSGVTQTPKHLITATGQRVTLRCSPRSGDLSVYWYQQSLDQGLQFLIQYYNGEERAKGNILERFSAQQFPDLHSELNLSSLELGDSALYFCASSAQEGFQETQYFGPGTRLLVL.

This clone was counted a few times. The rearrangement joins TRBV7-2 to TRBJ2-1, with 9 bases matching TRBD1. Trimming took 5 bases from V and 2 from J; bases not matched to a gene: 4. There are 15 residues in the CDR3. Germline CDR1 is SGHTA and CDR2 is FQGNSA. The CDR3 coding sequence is TGTGCCAGCAGCCCCTACAGGGGGCCCTACAATGAGCAGTTCTTC. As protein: CASSPYRGPYNEQFF.

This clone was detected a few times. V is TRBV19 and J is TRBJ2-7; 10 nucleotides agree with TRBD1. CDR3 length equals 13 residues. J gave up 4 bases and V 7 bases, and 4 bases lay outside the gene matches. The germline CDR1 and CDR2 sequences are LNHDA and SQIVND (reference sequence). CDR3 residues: CASTLGQGYEQYF. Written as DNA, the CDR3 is TGTGCCAGTACCCTGGGACAGGGGTACGAGCAGTACTTC.

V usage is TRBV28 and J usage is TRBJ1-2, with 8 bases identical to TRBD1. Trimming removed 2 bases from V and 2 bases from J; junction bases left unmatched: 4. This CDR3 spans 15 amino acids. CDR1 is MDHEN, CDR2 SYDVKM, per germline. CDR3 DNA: TGTGCCAGCAGTTTAGAGGGACAGGCGAACTATGGCTACACCTTC. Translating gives CASSLEGQANYGYTF.

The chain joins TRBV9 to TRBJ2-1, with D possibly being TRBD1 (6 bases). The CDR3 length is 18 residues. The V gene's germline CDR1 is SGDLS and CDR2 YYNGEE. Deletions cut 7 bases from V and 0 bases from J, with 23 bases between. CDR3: CASGGGQEKYSSYNEQFF. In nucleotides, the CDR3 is TGTGCCAGCGGGGGCGGGCAGGAAAAATATAGCTCCTACAATGAGCAGTTCTTC.

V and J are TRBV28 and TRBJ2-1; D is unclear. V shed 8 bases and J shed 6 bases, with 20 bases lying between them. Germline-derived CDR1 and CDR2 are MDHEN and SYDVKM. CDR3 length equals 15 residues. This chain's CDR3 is CASSDQTAFVNEQFF. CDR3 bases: TGTGCCAGCTCGGACCAGACTGCATTTGTCAATGAGCAGTTCTTC.

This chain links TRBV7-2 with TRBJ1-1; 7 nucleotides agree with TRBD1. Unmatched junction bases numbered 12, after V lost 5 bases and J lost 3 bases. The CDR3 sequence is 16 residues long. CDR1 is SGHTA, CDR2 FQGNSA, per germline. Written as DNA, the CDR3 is TGTGCCAGCAGCCCCGAGGGGAGGGGGCTATACACTGAAGCTTTCTTT. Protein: CASSPEGRGLYTEAFF.

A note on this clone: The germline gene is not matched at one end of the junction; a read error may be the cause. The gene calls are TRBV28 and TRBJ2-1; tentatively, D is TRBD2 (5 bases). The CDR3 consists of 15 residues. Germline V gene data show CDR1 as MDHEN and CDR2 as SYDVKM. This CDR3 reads CASSSRASSYNKQFF. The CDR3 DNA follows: TGTGCCAGCAGTTCACGGGCTAGCTCCTACAATAAGCAGTTCTTC.

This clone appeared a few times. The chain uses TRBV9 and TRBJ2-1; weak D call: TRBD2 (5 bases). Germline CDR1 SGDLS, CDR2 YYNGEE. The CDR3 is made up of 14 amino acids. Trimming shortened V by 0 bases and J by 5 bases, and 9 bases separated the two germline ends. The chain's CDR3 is CASSVAGKHNEQFF. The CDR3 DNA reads TGTGCCAGCAGCGTAGCGGGGAAACACAATGAGCAGTTCTTC. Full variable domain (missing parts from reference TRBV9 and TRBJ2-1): DSGVTQTPKHLITATGQRVTLRCSPRSGDLSVYWYQQSLDQGLQFLIQYYNGEERAKGNILERFSAQQFPDLHSELNLSSLELGDSALYFCASSVAGKHNEQFFGPGTRLTVL.

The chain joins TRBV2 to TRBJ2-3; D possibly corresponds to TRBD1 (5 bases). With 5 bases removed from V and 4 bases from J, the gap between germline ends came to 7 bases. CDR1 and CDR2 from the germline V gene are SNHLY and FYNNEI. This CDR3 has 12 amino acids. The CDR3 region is CASSPGPDTQYF. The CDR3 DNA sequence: TGTGCCAGCAGTCCAGGGCCAGATACGCAGTATTTT.

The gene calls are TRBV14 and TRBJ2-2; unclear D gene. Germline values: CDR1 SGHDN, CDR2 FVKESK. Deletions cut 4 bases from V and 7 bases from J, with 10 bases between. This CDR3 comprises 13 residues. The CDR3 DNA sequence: TGTGCCAGCAGCCCTCAACTGAGCGGGGAGCTGTTTTTT. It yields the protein CASSPQLSGELFF. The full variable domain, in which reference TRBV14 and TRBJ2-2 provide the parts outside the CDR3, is EAGVTQFPSHSVIEKGQTVTLRCDPISGHDNLYWYRRVMGKEIKFLLHFVKESKQDESGMPNNRFLAERTGGTYSTLKVQPAELEDSGVYFCASSPQLSGELFFGEGSRLTVL.

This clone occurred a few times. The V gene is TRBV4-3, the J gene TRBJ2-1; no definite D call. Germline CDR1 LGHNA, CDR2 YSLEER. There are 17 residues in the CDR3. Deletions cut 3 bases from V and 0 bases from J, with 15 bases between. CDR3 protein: CASSHHAGRTSYNEQFF. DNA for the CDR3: TGCGCCAGCAGCCACCACGCCGGCCGAACCTCCTACAATGAGCAGTTCTTC.